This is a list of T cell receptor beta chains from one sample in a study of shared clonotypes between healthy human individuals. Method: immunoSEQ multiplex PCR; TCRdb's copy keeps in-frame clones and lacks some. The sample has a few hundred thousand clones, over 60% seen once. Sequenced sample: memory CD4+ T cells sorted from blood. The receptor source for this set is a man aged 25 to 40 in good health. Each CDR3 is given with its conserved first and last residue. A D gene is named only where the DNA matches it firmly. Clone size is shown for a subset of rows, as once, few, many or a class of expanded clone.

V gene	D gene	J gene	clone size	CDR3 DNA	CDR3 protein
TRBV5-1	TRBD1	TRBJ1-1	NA	TGCGCCACCCATCGAGACAGGGTCAACACTGAAGCTTTCTTT	CATHRDRVNTEAFF
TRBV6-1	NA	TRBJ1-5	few	TGTGCCAGCAGTGCTGTCATCCCCAACCAGGCCCAGCCCCAGCATTTT	CASSAVIPNQAQPQHF
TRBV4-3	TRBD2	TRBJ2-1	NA	TGCGCCAGCAGCCAAGGGGCTAGCGGGAGAAGGGATGAGCAGTTCTTC	CASSQGASGRRDEQFF
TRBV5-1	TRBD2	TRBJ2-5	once	TGCGCCAGCAGCGTGGGACTAGCGGGAGATCTGCAAGAGACCCAGTACTTC	CASSVGLAGDLQETQYF
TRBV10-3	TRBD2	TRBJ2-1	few	TGTGCCATCAGTGATCTTTTGGGCGAGACTAGCGGGAGTAATGAGCAGTTCTTC	CAISDLLGETSGSNEQFF
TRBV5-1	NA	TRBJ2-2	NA	TGCGCCAGCAGCTTGGTACCAGCAGGGGGGACCGGGGAGCTGTTTTTT	CASSLVPAGGTGELFF
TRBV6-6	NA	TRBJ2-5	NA	TGTGCCAGCAGTTTGATAGCTCAAGAGACCCAGTACTTC	CASSLIAQETQYF
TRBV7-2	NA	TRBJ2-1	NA	TGTGCCAGCAGCTCCGAACCTGCCAGTGAGCAGTTCTTC	CASSSEPASEQFF
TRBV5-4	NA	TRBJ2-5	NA	TGTGCCAGCAGCCTTGGACCACAAGAGACCCAGTACTTC	CASSLGPQETQYF
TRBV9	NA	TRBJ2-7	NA	TGTGCCAGCAGCGTCGGGCGGGTCGGCCTCTACGAGCAGTACTTC	CASSVGRVGLYEQYF
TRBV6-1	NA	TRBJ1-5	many	TGTGCCAGCGGAAACAGCCGCAATCAGCCCCAGCATTTT	CASGNSRNQPQHF
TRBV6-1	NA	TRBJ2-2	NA	TGTGCCAGCAGTGACCGCGGGCGTTCCACCGGGGAGCTGTTTTTT	CASSDRGRSTGELFF
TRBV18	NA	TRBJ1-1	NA	TGTGCCAGCTCAAACTGGGAACGCGGCACTGAAGCTTTCTTT	CASSNWERGTEAFF
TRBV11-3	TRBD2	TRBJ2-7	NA	TGTGCCAGCAGGACCGGGACTAGCGGACCCTCCTACGAGCAGTACTTC	CASRTGTSGPSYEQYF
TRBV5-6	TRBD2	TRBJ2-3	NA	TGTGCCAGCAGCCTCACCGGGACTAGCGTAGATACGCAGTATTTT	CASSLTGTSVDTQYF
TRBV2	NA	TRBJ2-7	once	TGTGCCAGCAGTGAAAGTCAGACCTACGAGCAGTACTTC	CASSESQTYEQYF
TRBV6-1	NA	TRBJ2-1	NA	TGTGCCAGCAAAAACCGGGGGAGCGGACGCAATGAGCAGTTCTTC	CASKNRGSGRNEQFF
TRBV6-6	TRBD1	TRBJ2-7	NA	TGTGCCAGCAGGACAGGGGGGGATGAGCAGTACTTC	CASRTGGDEQYF
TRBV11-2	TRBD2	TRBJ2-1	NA	TGTGCCAGCAGCCCGGGACTACCATCCTACAATGAGCAGTTCTTC	CASSPGLPSYNEQFF
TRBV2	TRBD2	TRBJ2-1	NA	TGTGCCAGCAGGGCCCCGGGACTAGCGGGAGGTAATGAGCAGTTCTTC	CASRAPGLAGGNEQFF
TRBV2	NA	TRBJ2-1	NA	TGTGCCATCACGAGGGGGGGTAGAGATGCCCCGCGGTTTGAGCAGTTCTTC	CAITRGGRDAPRFEQFF
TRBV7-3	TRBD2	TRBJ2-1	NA	TGTGCCAGCAGCTTACAAGGACTAGCGGGAGTTGCTGAGCAGTTCTTC	CASSLQGLAGVAEQFF
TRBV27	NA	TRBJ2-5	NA	TGTGCCAGCAGTTCCGCGTACCAAGAGACCCAGTACTTC	CASSSAYQETQYF
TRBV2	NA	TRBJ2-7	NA	TGTGCCAGCACCGAGGCCTACGAGCAGTACTTC	CASTEAYEQYF
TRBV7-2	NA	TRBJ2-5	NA	TGTGCCAGCAGCTTATTCCGGGAAACGGACTTC	CASSLFRETDF